These T cell receptor beta chains were read from a single sample in a study of cytomegalovirus exposure and HLA in healthy donors. Only in-frame clones appear in the TCRdb table, and some are missing; sequencing was by immunoSEQ multiplex PCR. The sample shows fewer than 130,000 clones, about three quarters of them seen only once. The sequenced sample consisted of PBMCs. Receptor source: a female donor in good health and CMV-seropositive. The CDR3 runs from the conserved cysteine through the conserved F or W. A D gene is named only where the DNA matches it firmly. Size is stated for part of the rows, as once, few or many counts, or as a class when the clone is expanded.

j_call | v_call | clone_size | d_call | cdr3_aa | cdr3_nt
TRBJ2-7 | TRBV30 | . | . | CAWSVLWSGGQYF | TGTGCCTGGAGTGTACTGTGGTCCGGAGGTCAGTACTTC
TRBJ2-5 | TRBV18 | . | TRBD1 | CASSPRGQQETQYF | TGTGCCAGCTCACCAAGGGGACAGCAAGAGACCCAGTACTTC
TRBJ1-2 | TRBV10-3 | once | . | CAISDSLGLLRSGYGYTF | TGTGCCATCAGTGATTCCCTCGGCCTGCTTCGTAGCGGCTATGGCTACACCTTC
TRBJ2-1 | TRBV6-4 | few | . | CASSISSFFEQFF | TGTGCCAGCAGTATTTCTAGCTTTTTTGAGCAGTTCTTC
TRBJ2-2 | TRBV6-1 | . | TRBD2 | CASSRLAGAGGELFF | TGTGCCAGCAGTCGCTTAGCGGGAGCTGGCGGGGAGCTGTTTTTT
TRBJ2-7 | TRBV28 | . | . | CASRRQASSYEQYF | TGTGCCAGCAGGAGACAGGCGAGCTCCTACGAGCAGTACTTC
TRBJ1-2 | TRBV11-1 | few | . | CASRPAGGGYTF | TGTGCCAGCAGACCAGCGGGCGGGGGCTACACCTTC
TRBJ1-5 | TRBV7-8 | . | TRBD1 | CASSEQGQQPQHF | TGTGCCAGCAGCGAACAGGGGCAACAGCCCCAGCATTTT
TRBJ1-5 | TRBV18 | . | . | CASSPPLQGGGQPQHF | TGTGCCAGCTCACCACCGTTGCAGGGAGGCGGTCAGCCCCAGCATTTT
TRBJ2-1 | TRBV19 | once | TRBD2 | CASGLAGGPGSVEQFF | TGTGCCAGCGGACTAGCGGGGGGGCCGGGTTCGGTTGAGCAGTTCTTC
TRBJ2-7 | TRBV4-3 | . | . | CASSHEAGTGLSYEQYF | TGCGCCAGCAGCCATGAGGCTGGAACAGGGCTTTCCTACGAGCAGTACTTC
TRBJ2-5 | TRBV5-4 | . | TRBD2 | CASSDPRGGETQYF | TGTGCCAGCAGCGATCCCCGGGGGGGCGAGACCCAGTACTTC
TRBJ2-7 | TRBV10-2 | . | TRBD1 | CASSEPGQGAGYEQYF | TGCGCCAGCAGTGAGCCCGGACAGGGGGCGGGCTACGAGCAGTACTTC
TRBJ1-2 | TRBV9 | few | TRBD1 | CASSSRSDRGNYGYTF | TGTGCCAGCAGCTCGCGCAGCGACAGGGGGAACTATGGCTACACCTTC
TRBJ1-5 | TRBV28 | . | . | CATSAAGGSNQPQHF | TGTGCCACCTCGGCGGCCGGAGGTAGCAATCAGCCCCAGCATTTT
TRBJ1-5 | TRBV18 | . | . | CASSNQRNQPQHF | TGTGCCAGCTCTAACCAGAGGAATCAGCCCCAGCATTTT
TRBJ2-7 | TRBV30 | . | . | CAWKFWRESEQYF | TGTGCCTGGAAATTCTGGAGGGAATCCGAGCAGTACTTC
TRBJ2-5 | TRBV5-1 | . | TRBD2 | CASSLLAGDRFQYF | TGCGCCAGCAGCTTACTAGCGGGGGACAGGTTCCAGTACTTC
TRBJ2-1 | TRBV9 | . | TRBD2 | CASSRGTSGRYNEQFF | TGTGCCAGCAGCCGTGGGACTAGCGGGAGATACAATGAGCAGTTCTTC
TRBJ2-3 | TRBV5-8 | . | . | CASSLRDSKTDTQYF | TGTGCCAGCAGCTTGAGGGACTCCAAAACAGATACGCAGTATTTT
TRBJ2-7 | TRBV29-1 | . | . | CSVHLGATGQQYF | TGCAGCGTTCATCTGGGGGCGACAGGCCAGCAGTACTTC
TRBJ1-5 | TRBV7-6 | . | TRBD1 | CASSQGQGKAQHF | TGTGCCAGCAGCCAGGGACAGGGCAAGGCCCAGCATTTT
TRBJ1-3 | TRBV30 | . | . | CAWGTGRIGNTIYF | TGTGCCTGGGGTACCGGGAGAATTGGAAACACCATATATTTT
TRBJ2-1 | TRBV6-1 | . | . | CASSEIGSRGTEQFF | TGTGCCAGCAGTGAAATTGGGTCTAGGGGCACTGAGCAGTTCTTC
TRBJ2-2 | TRBV29-1 | . | TRBD2 | CSVASGSGNTGELFF | TGCAGCGTCGCTAGCGGGAGTGGGAACACCGGGGAGCTGTTTTTT
TRBJ2-7 | TRBV6-5 | . | TRBD1 | CASSYSGQAPTYEQYF | TGTGCCAGCAGTTACTCTGGACAGGCTCCGACCTACGAGCAGTACTTC
TRBJ2-7 | TRBV6-1 | few | . | CASPEEGVRVEQYF | TGTGCCAGCCCTGAGGAGGGAGTAAGGGTCGAGCAGTACTTC
TRBJ2-1 | TRBV5-1 | . | . | CASSLGLARSNEQFF | TGCGCCAGCAGCTTGGGCTTAGCAAGGTCAAATGAGCAGTTCTTC
TRBJ2-7 | TRBV6-1 | . | TRBD2 | CASREAGGPSYEQYF | TGTGCCAGCAGGGAAGCGGGGGGGCCCTCCTACGAGCAGTACTTC
TRBJ2-3 | TRBV29-1 | few | TRBD2 | CSVGGRAGVFTDTQYF | TGCAGCGTTGGAGGGCGCGCGGGGGTCTTCACAGATACGCAGTATTTT
TRBJ2-1 | TRBV7-7 | . | . | CASSLNSFNEQFF | TGTGCTAGCAGCTTAAACTCTTTCAATGAGCAGTTCTTC
TRBJ2-2 | TRBV7-9 | . | TRBD2 | CASSSGLMPKTGELFF | TGTGCCAGCAGCTCGGGACTAATGCCGAAGACCGGGGAGCTGTTTTTT
TRBJ2-1 | TRBV9 | . | . | CASSVAPIGESSTYYNEQFF | TGTGCCAGCAGCGTAGCTCCGATAGGGGAAAGTTCAACCTACTACAATGAGCAGTTCTTC
TRBJ1-1 | TRBV29-1 | few | . | CSDGAGGAEAFF | TGCAGCGATGGGGCCGGCGGGGCTGAAGCTTTCTTT
TRBJ1-5 | TRBV18 | . | . | CASSPDMVGSQHF | TGTGCCAGCTCACCGGACATGGTGGGCTCCCAGCATTTT
TRBJ2-7 | TRBV28 | . | . | CASSLSGGYEQYF | TGTGCCAGCAGTTTATCCGGGGGCTACGAGCAGTACTTC